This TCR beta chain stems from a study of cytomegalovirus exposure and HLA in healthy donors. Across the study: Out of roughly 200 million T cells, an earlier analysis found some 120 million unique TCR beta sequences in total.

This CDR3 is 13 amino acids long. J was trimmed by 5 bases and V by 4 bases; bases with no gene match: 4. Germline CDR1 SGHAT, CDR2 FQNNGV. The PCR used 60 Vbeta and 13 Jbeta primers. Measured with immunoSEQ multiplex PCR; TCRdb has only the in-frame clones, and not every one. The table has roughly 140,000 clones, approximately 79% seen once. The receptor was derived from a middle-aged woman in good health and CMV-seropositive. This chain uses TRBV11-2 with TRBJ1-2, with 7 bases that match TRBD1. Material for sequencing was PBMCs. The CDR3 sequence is CASSSQGVYGYTF. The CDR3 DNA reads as TGTGCCAGCAGCTCCCAGGGGGTATATGGCTACACCTTC. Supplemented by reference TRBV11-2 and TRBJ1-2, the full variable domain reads EAGVAQSPRYKIIEKRQSVAFWCNPISGHATLYWYQQILGQGPKLLIQFQNNGVVDDSQLPKDRFSAERLKGVDSTLKIQPAKLEDSAVYLCASSSQGVYGYTFGSGTRLTVV.